The rows below give T cell receptor beta chains drawn from one sample of a study of CD8 T cells in ankylosing spondylitis. TCRdb reprocessed the 5' RACE reads via MiXCR and lists one record per CDR3 protein. Of about 96,000 distinct CDR3 sequences in the sample, about 9% are singletons; the top ten hold under 6%. The sample comprised blood, either unsorted or a sorted T cell fraction (not recorded which). Source of these receptors: a male donor with ankylosing spondylitis or in good health (not recorded which). CDR3s include the opening cysteine and the closing phenylalanine or tryptophan. Each record gives: J gene, V gene, clone size, D gene, CDR3 protein, CDR3 DNA. The D gene is left open where the match is weak. Some rows have no size entry. The others give once, few or many, or a class for an expanded clone.

J gene: TRBJ1-3; V gene: TRBV5-1; clone size: many; D gene: NA; CDR3 protein: CASSIDLQGAGNTIYF; CDR3 DNA: TGCGCCAGCAGCATCGACTTACAGGGCGCTGGAAACACCATATATTTT
J gene: TRBJ2-3; V gene: TRBV29-1; clone size: NA; D gene: NA; CDR3 protein: CSVVSAYTDTQYF; CDR3 DNA: TGCAGCGTTGTGTCAGCCTATACAGATACGCAGTATTTT
J gene: TRBJ2-6; V gene: TRBV3-1; clone size: NA; D gene: NA; CDR3 protein: CASSFRVGGANVLTF; CDR3 DNA: TGTGCCAGCAGCTTTAGGGTTGGTGGGGCCAACGTCCTGACTTTC
J gene: TRBJ2-7; V gene: TRBV29-1; clone size: many; D gene: TRBD1; CDR3 protein: CSVELGQGAAEQYF; CDR3 DNA: TGCAGCGTTGAGCTTGGACAGGGAGCTGCCGAGCAGTACTTC
J gene: TRBJ2-5; V gene: TRBV5-1; clone size: NA; D gene: TRBD2; CDR3 protein: CASSTMASGGEETQYF; CDR3 DNA: TGCGCCAGCAGCACGATGGCTAGCGGGGGGGAAGAGACCCAGTACTTC
J gene: TRBJ2-5; V gene: TRBV20-1; clone size: many; D gene: TRBD1; CDR3 protein: CSASPGQGFTETQYF; CDR3 DNA: TGCAGTGCTAGTCCGGGACAGGGGTTTACAGAGACCCAGTACTTC
J gene: TRBJ1-1; V gene: TRBV2; clone size: many; D gene: NA; CDR3 protein: CASSRTDTEAFF; CDR3 DNA: TGTGCCAGCAGCAGGACAGACACTGAAGCTTTCTTT
J gene: TRBJ2-7; V gene: TRBV6-1; clone size: many; D gene: TRBD2; CDR3 protein: CASAPTSGSYEQYF; CDR3 DNA: TGTGCCAGCGCCCCGACTAGCGGGTCCTACGAGCAGTACTTC
J gene: TRBJ2-1; V gene: TRBV7-9; clone size: once; D gene: TRBD1; CDR3 protein: CASSPWTGGLYTEQFF; CDR3 DNA: TGTGCCAGCAGCCCATGGACAGGGGGACTTTACACTGAGCAGTTCTTC
J gene: TRBJ2-1; V gene: TRBV6-1; clone size: many; D gene: TRBD2; CDR3 protein: CASSSGSSYNEQFF; CDR3 DNA: TGTGCCAGCAGTAGCGGGAGCTCCTACAATGAGCAGTTCTTC
J gene: TRBJ2-1; V gene: TRBV5-4; clone size: many; D gene: NA; CDR3 protein: CASTLGGQWDGEQFF; CDR3 DNA: TGTGCCAGCACCCTTGGAGGACAGTGGGACGGTGAGCAGTTCTTC
J gene: TRBJ1-5; V gene: TRBV24-1; clone size: many; D gene: NA; CDR3 protein: CASNTANQPQHF; CDR3 DNA: TGTGCCTCCAATACTGCAAATCAGCCCCAGCATTTT
J gene: TRBJ2-4; V gene: TRBV28; clone size: NA; D gene: TRBD2; CDR3 protein: CASTLTSGNNKNIQYF; CDR3 DNA: TGTGCCAGCACCCTCACTAGCGGGAACAACAAAAACATTCAGTACTTC
J gene: TRBJ2-1; V gene: TRBV5-1; clone size: many; D gene: NA; CDR3 protein: CASSLKTNNEQFF; CDR3 DNA: TGCGCCAGCAGTTTGAAGACCAACAATGAGCAGTTCTTC
J gene: TRBJ1-2; V gene: TRBV5-1; clone size: many; D gene: NA; CDR3 protein: CASSLEFGGANYGYTF; CDR3 DNA: TGCGCCAGCAGCTTGGAGTTTGGGGGAGCTAACTATGGCTACACCTTC
J gene: TRBJ2-5; V gene: TRBV4-2; clone size: many; D gene: TRBD2; CDR3 protein: CASSKTSGVSETQYF; CDR3 DNA: TGTGCCAGCAGCAAAACTAGCGGGGTTTCAGAGACCCAGTACTTC
J gene: TRBJ2-7; V gene: TRBV7-2; clone size: NA; D gene: NA; CDR3 protein: CASSLEVSDSYEQYF; CDR3 DNA: TGTGCCAGCAGCTTAGAGGTCTCAGACTCCTACGAGCAGTACTTC
J gene: TRBJ2-7; V gene: TRBV5-1; clone size: NA; D gene: NA; CDR3 protein: CASSWVNRDEQYF; CDR3 DNA: TGCGCCAGCAGCTGGGTAAACAGGGACGAGCAGTACTTC
J gene: TRBJ2-1; V gene: TRBV5-1; clone size: many; D gene: NA; CDR3 protein: CASSLGERHSYNEQFF; CDR3 DNA: TGCGCCAGCAGCTTGGGGGAACGCCATTCCTACAATGAGCAGTTCTTC
J gene: TRBJ2-2; V gene: TRBV7-2; clone size: NA; D gene: NA; CDR3 protein: CASRRPANTGELFF; CDR3 DNA: TGTGCCAGCCGCCGCCCCGCTAACACCGGGGAGCTGTTTTTT
J gene: TRBJ1-4; V gene: TRBV5-1; clone size: many; D gene: NA; CDR3 protein: CASSSEATNEKLFF; CDR3 DNA: TGCGCCAGCAGTTCCGAGGCAACTAATGAAAAACTGTTTTTT
J gene: TRBJ1-1; V gene: TRBV12-3/TRBV12-4; clone size: many; D gene: NA; CDR3 protein: CASSFKPLRDTEAFF; CDR3 DNA: TGTGCCAGCAGTTTCAAGCCATTGAGGGACACTGAAGCTTTCTTT
J gene: TRBJ2-3; V gene: TRBV11-2; clone size: few; D gene: NA; CDR3 protein: CASSIGQLTDTQYF; CDR3 DNA: TGTGCCAGCAGCATAGGACAGCTCACAGATACGCAGTATTTT
J gene: TRBJ1-1; V gene: TRBV28; clone size: many; D gene: TRBD1; CDR3 protein: CASSLGGLTRDSGSTFF; CDR3 DNA: TGTGCCAGCAGTTTGGGGGGTTTGACTCGGGACAGTGGATCGACTTTCTTT
J gene: TRBJ1-1; V gene: TRBV27; clone size: many; D gene: TRBD1; CDR3 protein: CASSLTGGFVTEAFF; CDR3 DNA: TGTGCCAGCAGTCTTACAGGGGGCTTTGTCACTGAAGCTTTCTTT
J gene: TRBJ2-2; V gene: TRBV7-2; clone size: many; D gene: NA; CDR3 protein: CASSLTQNTGELFF; CDR3 DNA: TGTGCCAGCAGCTTAACTCAAAACACCGGGGAGCTGTTTTTT
J gene: TRBJ2-1; V gene: TRBV6-1; clone size: NA; D gene: NA; CDR3 protein: CASLPPGSYNEQFF; CDR3 DNA: TGTGCCAGCCTCCCTCCGGGCTCCTACAATGAGCAGTTCTTC
J gene: TRBJ2-1; V gene: TRBV9; clone size: many; D gene: NA; CDR3 protein: CASSASSRDYNEQFF; CDR3 DNA: TGTGCCAGCAGCGCTAGCAGCAGGGACTACAATGAGCAGTTCTTC
J gene: TRBJ2-1; V gene: TRBV5-6; clone size: many; D gene: TRBD2; CDR3 protein: CASSLIYSGGLSYNEQFF; CDR3 DNA: TGTGCCAGCAGCTTGATCTATAGCGGGGGGCTCTCCTACAATGAGCAGTTCTTC